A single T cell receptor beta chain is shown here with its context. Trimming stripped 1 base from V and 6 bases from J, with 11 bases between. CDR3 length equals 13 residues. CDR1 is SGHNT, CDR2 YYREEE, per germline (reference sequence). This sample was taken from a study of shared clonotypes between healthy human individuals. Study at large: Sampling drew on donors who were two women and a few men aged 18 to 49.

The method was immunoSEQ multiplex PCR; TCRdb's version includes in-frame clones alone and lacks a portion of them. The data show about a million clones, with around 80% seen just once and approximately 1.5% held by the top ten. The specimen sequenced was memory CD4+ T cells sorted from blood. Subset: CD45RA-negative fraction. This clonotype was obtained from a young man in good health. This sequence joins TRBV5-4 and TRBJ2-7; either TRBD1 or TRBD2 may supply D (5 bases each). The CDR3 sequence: CASSLRDHSEQYF. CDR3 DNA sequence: TGTGCCAGCAGCTTGAGGGACCACTCCGAGCAGTACTTC.